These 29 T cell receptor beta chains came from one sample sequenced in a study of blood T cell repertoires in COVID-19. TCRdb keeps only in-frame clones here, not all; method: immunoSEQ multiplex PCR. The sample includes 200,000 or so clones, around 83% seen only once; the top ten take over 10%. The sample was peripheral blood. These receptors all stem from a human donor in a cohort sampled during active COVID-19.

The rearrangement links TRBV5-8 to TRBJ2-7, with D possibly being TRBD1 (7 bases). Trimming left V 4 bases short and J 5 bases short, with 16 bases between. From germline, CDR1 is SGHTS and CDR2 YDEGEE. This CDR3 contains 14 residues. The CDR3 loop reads CASSHSGQAHEQYF. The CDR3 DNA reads TGTGCCAGCAGCCATAGCGGACAGGCCCACGAGCAGTACTTC.

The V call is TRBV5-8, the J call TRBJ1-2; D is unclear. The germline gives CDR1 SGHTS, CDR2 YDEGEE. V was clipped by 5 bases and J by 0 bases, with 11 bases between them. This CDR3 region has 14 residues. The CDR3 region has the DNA TGTGCCAGCAGGACGACTGCAGCTAACTATGGCTACACCTTC. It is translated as CASRTTAANYGYTF. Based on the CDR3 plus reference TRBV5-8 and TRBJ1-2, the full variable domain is EAGVTQSPTHLIKTRGQQATLRCSPISGHTSVYWYQQALGLGLQFLLWYDEGEERNRGNFPPRFSGRQFPNYSSELNVNALELEDSALYLCASRTTAANYGYTFGSGTRLTVV.

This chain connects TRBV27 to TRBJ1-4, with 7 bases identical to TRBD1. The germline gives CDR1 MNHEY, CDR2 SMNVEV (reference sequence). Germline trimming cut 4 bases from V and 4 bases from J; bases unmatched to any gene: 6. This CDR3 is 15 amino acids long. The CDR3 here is CASSYQGVLNEKLFF. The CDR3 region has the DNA TGTGCCAGCAGTTACCAGGGGGTACTTAATGAAAAACTGTTTTTT.

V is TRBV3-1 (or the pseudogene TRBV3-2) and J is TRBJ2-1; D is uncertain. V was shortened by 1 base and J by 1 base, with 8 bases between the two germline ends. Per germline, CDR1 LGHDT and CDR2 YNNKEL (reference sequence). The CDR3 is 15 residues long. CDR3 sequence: CASSQGHASYNEQFF. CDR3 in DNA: TGTGCCAGCAGCCAAGGGCACGCATCCTACAATGAGCAGTTCTTC.

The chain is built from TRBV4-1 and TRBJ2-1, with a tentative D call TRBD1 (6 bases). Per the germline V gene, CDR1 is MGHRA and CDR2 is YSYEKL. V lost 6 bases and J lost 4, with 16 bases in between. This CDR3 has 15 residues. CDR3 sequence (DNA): TGCGCCAGCAGGCAACCCGGGACAAGGTACAATGAGCAGTTCTTC. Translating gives CASRQPGTRYNEQFF.

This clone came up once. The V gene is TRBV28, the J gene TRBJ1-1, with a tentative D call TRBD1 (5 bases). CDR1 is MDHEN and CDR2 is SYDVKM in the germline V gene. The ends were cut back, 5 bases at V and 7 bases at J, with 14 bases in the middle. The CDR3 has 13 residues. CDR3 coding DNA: TGTGCCAGCAGTCAAGGGTCCGGGGGTGAAGCTTTCTTT. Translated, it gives CASSQGSGGEAFF.

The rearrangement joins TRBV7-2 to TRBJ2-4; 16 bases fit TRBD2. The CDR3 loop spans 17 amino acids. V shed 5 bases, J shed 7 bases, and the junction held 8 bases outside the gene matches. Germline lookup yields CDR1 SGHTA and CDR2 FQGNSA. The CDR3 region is CASSTGLAGGPQNIQYF. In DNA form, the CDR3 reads TGTGCCAGCAGCACGGGACTAGCGGGAGGGCCACAGAACATTCAGTACTTC.

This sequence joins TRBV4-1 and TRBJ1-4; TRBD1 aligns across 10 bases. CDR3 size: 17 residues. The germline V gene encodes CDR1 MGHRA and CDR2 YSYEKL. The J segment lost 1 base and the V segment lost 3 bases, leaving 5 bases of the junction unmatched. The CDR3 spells CASSQADRGLTNEKLFF. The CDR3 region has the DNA TGCGCCAGCAGCCAGGCGGACAGGGGGTTAACTAATGAAAAACTGTTTTTT.

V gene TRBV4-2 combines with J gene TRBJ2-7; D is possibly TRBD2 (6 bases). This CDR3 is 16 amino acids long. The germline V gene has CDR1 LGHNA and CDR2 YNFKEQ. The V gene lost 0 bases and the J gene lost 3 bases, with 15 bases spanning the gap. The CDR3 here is CASSQDSGTGVYEQYF. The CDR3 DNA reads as TGTGCCAGCAGCCAAGACTCCGGGACGGGAGTCTACGAGCAGTACTTC.

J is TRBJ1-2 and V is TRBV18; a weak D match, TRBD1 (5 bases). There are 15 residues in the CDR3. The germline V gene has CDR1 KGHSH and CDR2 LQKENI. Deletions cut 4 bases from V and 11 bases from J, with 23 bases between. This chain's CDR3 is CASSLNPLQGRDYTF. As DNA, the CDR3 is TGTGCCAGCTCACTAAACCCTCTCCAGGGAAGAGATTACACCTTC.

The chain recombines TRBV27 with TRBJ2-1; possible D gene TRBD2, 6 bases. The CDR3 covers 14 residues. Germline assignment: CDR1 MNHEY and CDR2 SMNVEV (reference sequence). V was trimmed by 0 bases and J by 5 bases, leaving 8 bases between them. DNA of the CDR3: TGTGCCAGCAGTTTATCGCGGGGTAACAATGAGCAGTTCTTC. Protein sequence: CASSLSRGNNEQFF.

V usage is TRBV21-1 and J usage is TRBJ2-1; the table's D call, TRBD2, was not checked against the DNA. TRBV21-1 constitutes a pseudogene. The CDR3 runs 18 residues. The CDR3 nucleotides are TGTGCCAGCAGCAAAAAGGGGGGACTAGCGGGAGGTGTCTATGAGCAGTTCTTC. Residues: CASSKKGGLAGGVYEQFF.

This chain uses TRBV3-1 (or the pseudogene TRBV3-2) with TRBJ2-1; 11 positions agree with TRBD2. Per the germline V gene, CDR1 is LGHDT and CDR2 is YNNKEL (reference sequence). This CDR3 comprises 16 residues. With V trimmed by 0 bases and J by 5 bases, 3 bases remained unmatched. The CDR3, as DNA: TGTGCCAGCAGCCAAGAAATACTAGCGGGGGACAATGAGCAGTTCTTC. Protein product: CASSQEILAGDNEQFF.

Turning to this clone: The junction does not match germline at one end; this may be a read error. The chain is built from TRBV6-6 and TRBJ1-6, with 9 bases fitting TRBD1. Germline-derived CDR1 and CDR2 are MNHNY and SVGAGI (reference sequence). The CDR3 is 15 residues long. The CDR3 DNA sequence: TGTGCCAGCAGTTACTCCGAGACAGGGGGTTCAACCCTCCACTTT. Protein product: CASSYSETGGSTLHF.

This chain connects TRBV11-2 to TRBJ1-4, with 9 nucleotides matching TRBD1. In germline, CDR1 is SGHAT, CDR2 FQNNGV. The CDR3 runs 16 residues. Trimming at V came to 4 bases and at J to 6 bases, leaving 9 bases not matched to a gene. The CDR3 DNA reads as TGTGCCAGCAGCTCTACACGGACAGGGGTATATGAAAAACTGTTTTTT. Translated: CASSSTRTGVYEKLFF.

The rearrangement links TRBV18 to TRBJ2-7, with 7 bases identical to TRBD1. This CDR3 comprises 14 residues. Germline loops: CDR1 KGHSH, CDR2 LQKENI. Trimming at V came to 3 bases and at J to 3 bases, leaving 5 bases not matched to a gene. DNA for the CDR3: TGTGCCAGCTCACCTCGGGACAGACACTACGAGCAGTACTTC. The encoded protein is CASSPRDRHYEQYF. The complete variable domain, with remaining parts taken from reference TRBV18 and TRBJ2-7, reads NAGVMQNPRHLVRRRGQEARLRCSPMKGHSHVYWYRQLPEEGLKFMVYLQKENIIDESGMPKERFSAEFPKEGPSILRIQQVVRGDSAAYFCASSPRDRHYEQYFGPGTRLTVT.

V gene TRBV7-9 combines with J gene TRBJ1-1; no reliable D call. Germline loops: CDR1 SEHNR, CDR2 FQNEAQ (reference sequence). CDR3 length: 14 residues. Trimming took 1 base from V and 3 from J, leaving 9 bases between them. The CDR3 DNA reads TGTGCCAGCAGCTTAGAGCACGGGGACACTGAAGCTTTCTTT. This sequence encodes CASSLEHGDTEAFF.

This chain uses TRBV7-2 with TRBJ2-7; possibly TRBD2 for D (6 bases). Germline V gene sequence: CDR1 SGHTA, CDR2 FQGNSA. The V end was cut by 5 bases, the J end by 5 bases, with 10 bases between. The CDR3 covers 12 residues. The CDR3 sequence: CASSPSSDEQYF. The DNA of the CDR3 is TGTGCCAGCAGCCCCTCTAGCGACGAGCAGTACTTC.

CDR3 in DNA: TGTGCCAGCAGGGGGCTCCAAGAGACCCAGTACTTC. Protein: CASRGLQETQYF. V gene TRBV28 combines with J gene TRBJ2-5; TRBD1 is a possible D gene (5 bases). Trimming cost V 6 bases and J 1 base, with 6 bases left between them. The CDR3 covers 12 residues. CDR1 MDHEN and CDR2 SYDVKM come from the germline V gene.

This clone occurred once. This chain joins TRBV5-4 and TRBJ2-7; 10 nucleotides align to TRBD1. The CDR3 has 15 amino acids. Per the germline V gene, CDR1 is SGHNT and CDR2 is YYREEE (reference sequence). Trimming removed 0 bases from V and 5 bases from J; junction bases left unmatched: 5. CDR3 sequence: CASSLAGDRGNEQYF. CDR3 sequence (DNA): TGTGCCAGCAGCTTGGCCGGGGACAGGGGCAACGAGCAGTACTTC.

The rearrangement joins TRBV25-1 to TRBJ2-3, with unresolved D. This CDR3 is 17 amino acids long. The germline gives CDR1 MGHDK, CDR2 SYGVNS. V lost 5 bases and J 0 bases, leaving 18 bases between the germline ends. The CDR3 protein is CASSSLTGNPSTDTQYF. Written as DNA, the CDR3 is TGTGCCAGCAGTAGCCTGACTGGCAACCCTAGCACAGATACGCAGTATTTT.

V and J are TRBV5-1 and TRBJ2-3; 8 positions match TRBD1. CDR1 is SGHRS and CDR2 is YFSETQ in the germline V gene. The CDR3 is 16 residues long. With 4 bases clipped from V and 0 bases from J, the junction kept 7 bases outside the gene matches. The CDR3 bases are TGCGCCAGCAGCCCACGGGACAGGCTTAGCACAGATACGCAGTATTTT. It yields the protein CASSPRDRLSTDTQYF.

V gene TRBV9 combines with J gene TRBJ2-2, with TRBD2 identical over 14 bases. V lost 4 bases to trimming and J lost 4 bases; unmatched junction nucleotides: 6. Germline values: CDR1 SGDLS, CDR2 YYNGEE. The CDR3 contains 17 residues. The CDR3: CASSMGLAGVGTGELFF. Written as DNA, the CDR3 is TGTGCCAGCAGCATGGGACTAGCGGGAGTGGGCACCGGGGAGCTGTTTTTT.

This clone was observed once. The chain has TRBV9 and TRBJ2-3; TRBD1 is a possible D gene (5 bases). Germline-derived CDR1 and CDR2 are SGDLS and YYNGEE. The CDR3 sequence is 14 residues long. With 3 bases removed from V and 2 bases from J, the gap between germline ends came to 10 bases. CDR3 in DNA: TGTGCCAGCAGCGCTGGGGCCAACACAGATACGCAGTATTTT. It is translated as CASSAGANTDTQYF. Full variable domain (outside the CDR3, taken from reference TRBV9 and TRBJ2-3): DSGVTQTPKHLITATGQRVTLRCSPRSGDLSVYWYQQSLDQGLQFLIQYYNGEERAKGNILERFSAQQFPDLHSELNLSSLELGDSALYFCASSAGANTDTQYFGPGTRLTVL.

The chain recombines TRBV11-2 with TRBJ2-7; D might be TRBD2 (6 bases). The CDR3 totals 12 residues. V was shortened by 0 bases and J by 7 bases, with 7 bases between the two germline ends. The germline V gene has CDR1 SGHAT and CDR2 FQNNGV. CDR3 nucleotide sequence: TGTGCCAGCAGCTTAGATCGGGGGGAGCAGTACTTC. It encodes CASSLDRGEQYF.

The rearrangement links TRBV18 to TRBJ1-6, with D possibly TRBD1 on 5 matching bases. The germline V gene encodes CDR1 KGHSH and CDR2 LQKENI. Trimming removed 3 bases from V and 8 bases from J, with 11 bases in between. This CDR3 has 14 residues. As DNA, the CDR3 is TGTGCCAGCTCACCGCGGGACTCGGATTCACCCCTCCACTTT. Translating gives CASSPRDSDSPLHF.

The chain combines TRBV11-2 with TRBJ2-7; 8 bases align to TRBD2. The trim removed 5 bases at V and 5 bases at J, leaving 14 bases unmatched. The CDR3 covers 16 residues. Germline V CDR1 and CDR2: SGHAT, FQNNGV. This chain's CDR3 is CASSPWDGRASHEQYF. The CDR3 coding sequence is TGTGCCAGCAGCCCGTGGGACGGGAGGGCCTCTCACGAGCAGTACTTC. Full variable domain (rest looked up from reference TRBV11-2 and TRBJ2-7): EAGVAQSPRYKIIEKRQSVAFWCNPISGHATLYWYQQILGQGPKLLIQFQNNGVVDDSQLPKDRFSAERLKGVDSTLKIQPAKLEDSAVYLCASSPWDGRASHEQYFGPGTRLTVT.

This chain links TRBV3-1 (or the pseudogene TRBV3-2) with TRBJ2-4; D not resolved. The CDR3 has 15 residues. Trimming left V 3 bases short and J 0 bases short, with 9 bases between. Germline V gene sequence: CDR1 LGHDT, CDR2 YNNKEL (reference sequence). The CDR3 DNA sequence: TGTGCCAGCAGCCACCGACTTCTAGCCAAAAACATTCAGTACTTC. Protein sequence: CASSHRLLAKNIQYF.

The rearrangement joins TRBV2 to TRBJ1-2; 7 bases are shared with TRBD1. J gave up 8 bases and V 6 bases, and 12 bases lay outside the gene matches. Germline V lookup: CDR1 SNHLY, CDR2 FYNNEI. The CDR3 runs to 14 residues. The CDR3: CASSYTRDSGGYTF. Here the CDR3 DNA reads TGTGCCAGCAGCTATACCCGGGACAGCGGAGGCTACACCTTC.